This TCR beta chain was sequenced during a study of shared T cell receptors in the human thymus. The method was immunoSEQ multiplex PCR; TCRdb's version includes in-frame clones alone and lacks a portion of them. The repertoire holds tens of thousands of clones, with nearly 95% as singletons. V was clipped by 0 bases and J by 0 bases, with 23 bases between them. The CDR3 totals 21 residues. The germline gives CDR1 SGHTA, CDR2 FQGNSA. This sequence originates from a human donor. Sample: thymocytes. This chain links TRBV7-2 with TRBJ2-2; possibly TRBD1 or TRBD2 for D (6 bases each). The CDR3 sequence: CASSLAGVGGTPYTNTGELFF. Written as DNA, the CDR3 is TGTGCCAGCAGCTTAGCGGGGGTCGGGGGCACACCTTACACGAACACCGGGGAGCTGTTTTTT.